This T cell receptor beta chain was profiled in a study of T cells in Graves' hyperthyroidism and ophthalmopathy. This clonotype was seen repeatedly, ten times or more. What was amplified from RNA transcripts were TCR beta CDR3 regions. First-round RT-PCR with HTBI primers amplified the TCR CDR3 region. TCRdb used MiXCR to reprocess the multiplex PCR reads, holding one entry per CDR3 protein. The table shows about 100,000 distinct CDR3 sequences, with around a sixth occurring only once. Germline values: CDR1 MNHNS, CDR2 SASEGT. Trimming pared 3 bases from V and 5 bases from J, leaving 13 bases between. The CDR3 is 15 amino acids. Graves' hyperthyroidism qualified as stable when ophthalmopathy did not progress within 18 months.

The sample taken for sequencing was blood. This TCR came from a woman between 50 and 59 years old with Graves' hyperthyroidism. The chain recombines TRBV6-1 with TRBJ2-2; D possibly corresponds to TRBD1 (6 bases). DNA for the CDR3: TGTGCCAGCAGTGACTGGCAGGGGTCAACCGGGGAGCTGTTTTTT. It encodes CASSDWQGSTGELFF.